A single sample gave rise to the 11 T cell receptor beta chains below, sequenced in a study of CD8 T cells in Susac syndrome. An amount of RNA that ranged from roughly 0.45 to 1 ug was reverse transcribed with random hexamers. A single record per CDR3 protein comes from TCRdb applying MiXCR to the immunoSEQ multiplex PCR reads. The data hold some 150,000 distinct CDR3 sequences, with approximately 94% observed a single time. The source material was CD4+ T cells from PBMCs. The receptors shown here come from a human donor with Susac syndrome.

The CDR3 loop is CASRSSSGNTIYF. In nucleotides, the CDR3 is TGTGCCAGCCGGTCTTCTTCTGGAAACACCATATATTTT. The chain carries TRBV6-5 and TRBJ1-3, with D uncertain. The CDR3 has 13 amino acids. The germline CDR1 and CDR2 sequences are MNHEY and SVGAGI. Trimming took off 8 bases at V and 1 base at J, with 9 bases between the two ends.

The chain recombines TRBV7-2 with TRBJ2-7, with D perhaps matching TRBD1 (5 bases). V was cut by 5 bases and J by 0 bases, with 17 bases left in between. The CDR3 sequence is 16 residues long. Germline CDR1 is SGHTA and CDR2 is FQGNSA. CDR3: CASSHRSYPLSYEQYF. DNA of the CDR3: TGTGCCAGCAGCCACAGGTCGTACCCTCTCTCCTACGAGCAGTACTTC.

The chain joins TRBV7-2 to TRBJ2-5; TRBD1 aligns across 9 bases. The V and J ends lost 3 bases and 6 bases, in that order; junction bases with no gene match: 5. CDR3 size: 14 residues. Germline lookup yields CDR1 SGHTA and CDR2 FQGNSA. Here the CDR3 reads CASSFPGQGQTQYF. Written as DNA, the CDR3 is TGTGCCAGCAGCTTCCCGGGACAGGGCCAGACCCAGTACTTC.

Only a few counts were recorded for this clonotype. The chain combines TRBV6-1 with TRBJ2-5, with TRBD2 matching 14 bases. Per germline, CDR1 MNHNS and CDR2 SASEGT. The CDR3 is 16 residues long. With V trimmed by 6 bases and J by 2 bases, 5 bases remained unmatched. DNA of the CDR3: TGTGCCAGCAGCCGGACTAGCGGGGGGAAACAAGAGACCCAGTACTTC. Translated: CASSRTSGGKQETQYF.

A single count supports this clonotype. The chain has TRBV19 and TRBJ1-2; TRBD1 might be the D (6 bases). This CDR3 is 13 amino acids long. Per germline, CDR1 LNHDA and CDR2 SQIVND (reference sequence). Trimming pared 2 bases from V and 2 bases from J, leaving 6 bases between. CDR3 DNA: TGTGCCAGTAGTATAAGGGGGAACTATGGCTACACCTTC. Residues: CASSIRGNYGYTF.

This clonotype was observed once. The rearrangement links TRBV4-1 to TRBJ2-5, with 8 bases lining up with TRBD1. V was clipped by 2 bases and J by 2 bases; unmatched bases: 4. In germline, CDR1 is MGHRA, CDR2 YSYEKL. CDR3 length: 15 residues. DNA of the CDR3: TGCGCCAGCAGCCAAAGGACAGGGTTTCAAGAGACCCAGTACTTC. Translated: CASSQRTGFQETQYF.

This clonotype was picked up one time. The rearrangement uses TRBV15 and TRBJ2-5; 8 bases are shared with TRBD2. CDR1 LNHNV and CDR2 YYDKDF come from the germline V gene (reference sequence). Unmatched junction bases numbered 10, after V lost 3 bases and J lost 1 base. The CDR3 spans 17 residues. The CDR3 DNA is TGTGCCACCAGCAGCGGGCGGGGGGCGGTGGGCCAAGAGACCCAGTACTTC. Translated, it gives CATSSGRGAVGQETQYF.

The chain joins TRBV5-1 to TRBJ1-1, with D unresolved. CDR1 is SGHRS and CDR2 is YFSETQ in the germline V gene. The length of the CDR3 is 13 residues. Trimming removed 0 bases at V and 4 bases at J, with 7 bases between. The CDR3 loop is CASSLGQVTEAFF. In nucleotides, the CDR3 is TGCGCCAGCAGCTTGGGGCAGGTCACTGAAGCTTTCTTT.

J is TRBJ2-1 and V is TRBV20-1; no clear D. V gave up 7 bases and J gave up 9 bases, with 4 bases separating them. From germline, CDR1 is DFQATT and CDR2 SNEGSKA (reference sequence). The CDR3 sequence is 8 residues long. CDR3 protein: CSVLEQFF. The CDR3 DNA reads as TGCAGTGTCCTTGAGCAGTTCTTC.

The rearrangement links TRBV27 to TRBJ2-5; possible D gene TRBD2, 5 bases. This CDR3 has 14 residues. The germline CDR1 and CDR2 sequences are MNHEY and SMNVEV (reference sequence). V lost 7 bases, J lost 4 bases, and 16 bases lay in between. The CDR3 loop is CASKGRLAGETQYF. As DNA, the CDR3 is TGTGCCAGCAAGGGTAGGCTAGCCGGAGAGACCCAGTACTTC.

This rearrangement joins TRBV9 to TRBJ1-5; 11 positions match TRBD1. Trimming removed 0 bases from V and 6 bases from J; junction bases left unmatched: 2. Germline CDR1 and CDR2: SGDLS and YYNGEE. CDR3 length: 15 amino acids. The CDR3 coding sequence is TGTGCCAGCAGCGTAGGGACAGGGGGCTTTCAGCCCCAGCATTTT. It codes for CASSVGTGGFQPQHF. Filled out from reference TRBV9 and TRBJ1-5, the complete variable domain reads DSGVTQTPKHLITATGQRVTLRCSPRSGDLSVYWYQQSLDQGLQFLIQYYNGEERAKGNILERFSAQQFPDLHSELNLSSLELGDSALYFCASSVGTGGFQPQHFGDGTRLSIL.